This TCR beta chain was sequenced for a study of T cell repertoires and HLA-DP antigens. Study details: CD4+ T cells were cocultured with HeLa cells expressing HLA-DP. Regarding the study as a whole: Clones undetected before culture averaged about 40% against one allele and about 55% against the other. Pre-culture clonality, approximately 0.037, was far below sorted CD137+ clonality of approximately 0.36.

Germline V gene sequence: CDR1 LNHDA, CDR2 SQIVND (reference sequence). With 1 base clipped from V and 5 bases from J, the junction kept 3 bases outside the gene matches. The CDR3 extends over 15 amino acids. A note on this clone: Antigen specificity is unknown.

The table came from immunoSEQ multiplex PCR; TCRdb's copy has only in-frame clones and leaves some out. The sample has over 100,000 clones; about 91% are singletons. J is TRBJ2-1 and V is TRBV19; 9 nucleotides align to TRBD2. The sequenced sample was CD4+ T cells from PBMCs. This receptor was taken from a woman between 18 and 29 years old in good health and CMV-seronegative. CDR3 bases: TGTGCCAGTAGTATAGGGACTAGCGCAAACAATGAGCAGTTCTTC. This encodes CASSIGTSANNEQFF.